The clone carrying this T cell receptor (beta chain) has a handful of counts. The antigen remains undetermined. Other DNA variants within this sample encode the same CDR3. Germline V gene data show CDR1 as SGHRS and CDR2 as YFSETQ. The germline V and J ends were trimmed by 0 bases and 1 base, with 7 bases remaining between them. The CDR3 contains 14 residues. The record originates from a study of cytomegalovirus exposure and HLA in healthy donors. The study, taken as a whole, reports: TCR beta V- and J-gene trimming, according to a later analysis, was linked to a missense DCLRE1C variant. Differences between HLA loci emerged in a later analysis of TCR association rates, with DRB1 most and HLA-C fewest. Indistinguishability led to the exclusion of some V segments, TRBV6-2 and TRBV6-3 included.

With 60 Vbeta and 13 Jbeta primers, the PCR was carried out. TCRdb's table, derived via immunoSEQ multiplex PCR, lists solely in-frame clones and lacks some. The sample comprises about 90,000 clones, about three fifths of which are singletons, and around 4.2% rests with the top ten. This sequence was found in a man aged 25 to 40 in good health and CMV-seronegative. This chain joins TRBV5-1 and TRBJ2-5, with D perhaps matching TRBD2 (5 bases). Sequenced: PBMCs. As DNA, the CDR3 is TGCGCCAGCAGCTTGGTGAGCGGCCAAGAGACCCAGTACTTC. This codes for CASSLVSGQETQYF.